One sample yielded the 13 T cell receptor beta chains listed below, sequenced in a study of cytomegalovirus exposure and HLA in healthy donors. Amplification used 60 Vbeta primers and 13 Jbeta primers. Clones were read by immunoSEQ multiplex PCR, and TCRdb kept only the in-frame ones, dropping some. Of roughly 120,000 clones in the sample, over 60% were seen once. Specimen: PBMCs. The receptors come from a man younger than 35 in good health and CMV-seronegative.

The chain employs TRBV13 and TRBJ2-7; 8 nucleotides match TRBD1. Germline-derived CDR1 and CDR2 are PRHDT and FYEKMQ (reference sequence). V lost 3 bases, J lost 0 bases, and 4 bases stayed unmatched. The CDR3 has 15 residues. This CDR3 reads CASSLAGQGSYEQYV. CDR3 coding DNA: TGTGCCAGCAGCTTGGCCGGACAGGGCTCCTACGAGCAGTACGTC.

This clone has a single count. V gene TRBV11-2 combines with J gene TRBJ2-3; maybe TRBD2 (6 bases). Germline CDR1 SGHAT, CDR2 FQNNGV. The CDR3 is made up of 15 amino acids. Trimming stripped 3 bases from V and 0 bases from J, with 10 bases between. The CDR3 loop is CASSFSGTSTDTQYF. DNA for the CDR3: TGTGCCAGCAGCTTTAGCGGTACAAGCACAGATACGCAGTATTTT.

The CDR3 sequence: CASRSSVDEQFF. CDR3 in DNA: TGTGCCAGCAGGTCGAGCGTCGATGAGCAGTTCTTC. The genes are TRBV2 and TRBJ2-1; D ambiguous. Trimming removed 6 bases from V and 8 bases from J, with 11 bases in between. CDR3 length equals 12 residues. Germline loops: CDR1 SNHLY, CDR2 FYNNEI. Full variable domain (remainder filled in from reference TRBV2 and TRBJ2-1): EPEVTQTPSHQVTQMGQEVILRCVPISNHLYFYWYRQILGQKVEFLVSFYNNEISEKSEIFDDQFSVERPDGSNFTLKIRSTKLEDSAMYFCASRSSVDEQFFGPGTRLTVL.

This clone was picked up one time. The gene calls are TRBV19 and TRBJ2-5; 7 nucleotides agree with TRBD1. V lost 9 bases to trimming and J lost 3 bases; unmatched junction nucleotides: 4. CDR1 is LNHDA and CDR2 is SQIVND in the germline V gene (reference sequence). This CDR3 contains 12 residues. CDR3 residues: CASGTEKETQYF. CDR3 in DNA: TGTGCCAGCGGGACAGAGAAAGAGACCCAGTACTTC.

J is TRBJ1-3 and V is TRBV14; D is unclear. The CDR3 loop spans 14 amino acids. V was pared by 4 bases and J by 0 bases, with 7 bases between. Looked up from germline, CDR1 is SGHDN and CDR2 is FVKESK. The CDR3 here is CASSRGSSGNTIYF. The CDR3 coding sequence is TGTGCCAGCAGCCGAGGAAGCTCTGGAAACACCATATATTTT.

This chain connects TRBV11-3 to TRBJ2-1; 7 bases align to TRBD2. The germline CDR1 and CDR2 sequences are SGHNT and YENEEA. This CDR3 is 17 amino acids long. V was clipped by 1 base and J by 8 bases; unmatched bases: 14. The CDR3 loop is CASSLGDPLGLFDEQFF. The CDR3 region has the DNA TGTGCCAGCAGCTTAGGAGACCCATTGGGACTATTCGATGAGCAGTTCTTC.

The rearrangement links TRBV20-1 to TRBJ2-5; tentative D call: TRBD2 (5 bases). Germline assignment: CDR1 DFQATT and CDR2 SNEGSKA (reference sequence). Trimming removed 1 base from V and 12 bases from J, with 12 bases in between. The CDR3 has 11 amino acids. The CDR3 region has the DNA TGCAGTGCTAGAGGCCTACGAGCGGAGTACTTC. It specifies CSARGLRAEYF.

The chain has TRBV5-4 and TRBJ1-3, with D possibly matching TRBD1 (6 bases). CDR1 and CDR2 (germline): SGHNT, YYREEE (reference sequence). The CDR3 has 15 residues. Trimming cost V 4 bases and J 2 bases, with 13 bases left between them. CDR3 loop: CASSTGTYTGNTIYF. DNA of the CDR3: TGTGCCAGCAGCACCGGGACATACACTGGAAACACCATATATTTT.

J is TRBJ2-2 and V is TRBV2; 11 nucleotides match TRBD2. The germline V gene has CDR1 SNHLY and CDR2 FYNNEI. J gave up 4 bases and V 6 bases, and 4 bases lay outside the gene matches. The CDR3 totals 15 residues. The CDR3 reads CASSGTSGITGELFF. DNA for the CDR3: TGTGCCAGCAGCGGGACTAGCGGTATCACCGGGGAGCTGTTTTTT. Drawing the rest from reference TRBV2 and TRBJ2-2, the complete variable domain is EPEVTQTPSHQVTQMGQEVILRCVPISNHLYFYWYRQILGQKVEFLVSFYNNEISEKSEIFDDQFSVERPDGSNFTLKIRSTKLEDSAMYFCASSGTSGITGELFFGEGSRLTVL.

The chain has TRBV19 and TRBJ2-3; a possible D gene is TRBD2 (6 bases). In germline, CDR1 is LNHDA, CDR2 SQIVND (reference sequence). This CDR3 is 14 amino acids long. Trimming left V 5 bases short and J 3 bases short, with 12 bases between. CDR3 sequence reads: CASSYGSSTDTQYF. CDR3 DNA: TGTGCCAGTAGTTACGGGAGTAGTACAGATACGCAGTATTTT.

The chain uses TRBV7-6 and TRBJ1-1; maybe TRBD1 (6 bases). Trimming took off 4 bases at V and 4 bases at J, with 16 bases between the two ends. Germline V lookup: CDR1 SGHVS, CDR2 FNYEAQ. There are 15 residues in the CDR3. The DNA for the CDR3 is TGTGCCAGCAGCTATACGGAGGGGGGGAGCACTGAAGCTTTCTTT. Translating gives CASSYTEGGSTEAFF. Drawing the rest from reference TRBV7-6 and TRBJ1-1, the complete variable domain is GAGVSQSPRYKVTKRGQDVALRCDPISGHVSLYWYRQALGQGPEFLTYFNYEAQQDKSGLPNDRFSAERPEGSISTLTIQRTEQRDSAMYRCASSYTEGGSTEAFFGQGTRLTVV.

This clone turned up a few times. The junction differs from germline at one of its ends, possibly a read error. V gene TRBV7-9 combines with J gene TRBJ1-5, with a possible D match to TRBD1 (6 bases). The CDR3 is 14 residues long. CDR1 is SEHNR, CDR2 FQNEAQ, per germline (reference sequence). CDR3 bases: TGTTCCAGCGGTTACGGGACATTAAATCAGCCCCAGCATTTT. Amino acids: CSSGYGTLNQPQHF.

This chain uses TRBV28 with TRBJ2-1, with a weak D call TRBD2 (6 bases). Germline values: CDR1 MDHEN, CDR2 SYDVKM. Between the trimmed V and J ends, which lost 5 bases and 0 bases, there was a span of 14 bases. This CDR3 has 16 residues. The CDR3 DNA reads TGTGCCAGCAGTCCGGGGAGGACGGGCTCCTACAATGAGCAGTTCTTC. Amino acids: CASSPGRTGSYNEQFF.